This T cell receptor beta chain is from a study of blood T cell repertoires in COVID-19. Across the study: Sources were T cells, B-cell-depleted T cells, or PBMCs; the material itself was cDNA or gDNA.

As handled by the study authors: Amplification from reference gene primers served as the basis for estimated nucleated cell counts. TCRdb's copy holds only in-frame clones and misses some; the assay was immunoSEQ multiplex PCR. D and trimming come from the DNA, and the V and J calls and clone size come from that table. This sample yields 150,000 to 200,000 clones, of which around 79% are seen a single time; 8.1% belongs to the top ten. Enrolled during active infection, Seattle patients were then followed longitudinally. This clone came up a few times. The sample has other DNA sequences that encode this CDR3 too. The TCR comes from a woman aged 55-70 years with COVID-19, enrolled during active disease. The sequencing sample was made of peripheral blood.

CDR3 sequence: CASSPRGNTEAFF. The CDR3, as DNA: TGTGCCAGCTCACCACGAGGGAACACTGAAGCTTTCTTT. V and J are TRBV18 and TRBJ1-1; D gene uncertain. Trimming took 1 base from V and 1 from J, leaving 4 bases between them. The CDR3 contains 13 residues. Germline V gene sequence: CDR1 KGHSH, CDR2 LQKENI.